This T cell receptor beta chain derives from a study of blood T cell repertoires in COVID-19. Study context: In each case, the material was cDNA or gDNA derived from T cells, B-cell-depleted T cells, or PBMCs.

J gave up 6 bases and V 3 bases, and 9 bases lay outside the gene matches. CDR3 length: 14 amino acids. Germline V gene lookup returns CDR1 SGHNT and CDR2 YYREEE (reference sequence). Per the original data handling: Reference gene primer amplification gave nucleated cell count estimates. Clones were read by immunoSEQ multiplex PCR, and TCRdb kept only the in-frame ones, dropping some. V, J and clone size are taken as reported in that table, and D and trimming were inferred from the DNA itself. This sample has roughly 230,000 clones; approximately 83% occur once, and the top ten carry about 4.2%. Sequenced material: peripheral blood. The V call is TRBV5-4, the J call TRBJ2-7; 7 bases match TRBD1. The sequence came from a man in his forties or fifties with active or convalescent COVID-19. CDR3 in amino acids: CASSSRQGEFEQYF. CDR3 coding DNA: TGTGCCAGCAGCTCCCGGCAGGGGGAATTCGAGCAGTACTTC.